Listed below are T cell receptor beta chains from one sample, sequenced in a study of siplizumab effects on memory and regulatory T cells. Here immunoSEQ multiplex PCR was the method, and the copy in TCRdb shows in-frame clones only, minus some. The sample holds under 95,000 clones, roughly 94% seen once. The sequencing sample was made of non-Treg CD4+ T cells sorted from blood. The receptors derive from a human donor in good health. The CDR3 runs from the conserved cysteine through the conserved F or W. D genes are given only for firm matches. Size is omitted from some rows. Given values are once, few, many or a class for expanded clones.

clone size: -; D gene: TRBD1; V gene: TRBV6-5; J gene: TRBJ1-1; CDR3 protein: CASRRTGLNTEAFF; CDR3 DNA: TGTGCCAGCAGAAGGACAGGGTTGAACACTGAAGCTTTCTTT
clone size: once; D gene: TRBD2; V gene: TRBV5-1; J gene: TRBJ2-5; CDR3 protein: CASSLLAVQETQYF; CDR3 DNA: TGCGCCAGCAGCTTACTAGCGGTCCAAGAGACCCAGTACTTC
clone size: once; D gene: -; V gene: TRBV6-6; J gene: TRBJ1-1; CDR3 protein: CASSLTPVGPNTEAFF; CDR3 DNA: TGTGCCAGCAGTCTTACGCCCGTTGGACCGAACACTGAAGCTTTCTTT
clone size: -; D gene: TRBD2; V gene: TRBV7-2; J gene: TRBJ2-3; CDR3 protein: CASSHSGRAGTDTQYF; CDR3 DNA: TGTGCCAGCAGCCATAGCGGGAGGGCCGGCACAGATACGCAGTATTTT
clone size: -; D gene: TRBD2; V gene: TRBV7-9; J gene: TRBJ2-1; CDR3 protein: CASSYRGGGNNEQFF; CDR3 DNA: TGTGCCAGCAGCTACCGGGGGGGCGGTAACAATGAGCAGTTCTTC
clone size: -; D gene: -; V gene: TRBV7-9; J gene: TRBJ2-3; CDR3 protein: CASSLNFGDTQYF; CDR3 DNA: TGTGCCAGCAGCTTAAATTTTGGGGATACGCAGTATTTT
clone size: -; D gene: -; V gene: TRBV6-5; J gene: TRBJ2-3; CDR3 protein: CASSYVRGDGTDTQYF; CDR3 DNA: TGTGCCAGCAGTTACGTTCGTGGGGACGGCACAGATACGCAGTATTTT
clone size: -; D gene: -; V gene: TRBV19; J gene: TRBJ1-2; CDR3 protein: CASSIGPSPNYGYTF; CDR3 DNA: TGTGCCAGTAGTATTGGACCGTCTCCTAACTATGGCTACACCTTC
clone size: -; D gene: -; V gene: TRBV7-8; J gene: TRBJ1-5; CDR3 protein: CASSLIRGVSNQPQHF; CDR3 DNA: TGTGCCAGCAGCCTGATCAGGGGCGTTAGCAATCAGCCCCAGCATTTT
clone size: -; D gene: -; V gene: TRBV4-1; J gene: TRBJ2-2; CDR3 protein: CASSQDQDSSNTGELFF; CDR3 DNA: TGCGCCAGCAGCCAAGATCAGGACTCGTCGAACACCGGGGAGCTGTTTTTT
clone size: -; D gene: -; V gene: TRBV9; J gene: TRBJ2-1; CDR3 protein: CASSVGGRDSSYNEQFF; CDR3 DNA: TGTGCCAGCAGCGTCGGCGGCCGAGATAGCTCCTACAATGAGCAGTTCTTC
clone size: once; D gene: -; V gene: TRBV18; J gene: TRBJ1-5; CDR3 protein: CASSPFSGTHNQPQHF; CDR3 DNA: TGTGCCAGCTCACCATTTAGTGGGACCCACAATCAGCCCCAGCATTTT
clone size: -; D gene: TRBD2; V gene: TRBV19; J gene: TRBJ2-5; CDR3 protein: CASRGLGTTQETQYF; CDR3 DNA: TGTGCCAGTAGGGGGTTAGGGACTACTCAAGAGACCCAGTACTTC
clone size: -; D gene: -; V gene: TRBV11-3; J gene: TRBJ2-7; CDR3 protein: CASSPPWASPQYEQYF; CDR3 DNA: TGTGCCAGCAGCCCCCCCTGGGCGTCCCCCCAATACGAGCAGTACTTC
clone size: -; D gene: TRBD2; V gene: TRBV11-3; J gene: TRBJ2-3; CDR3 protein: CASSQGLAGAPDTQYF; CDR3 DNA: TGTGCCAGCAGCCAGGGCCTAGCGGGGGCACCAGATACGCAGTATTTT
clone size: once; D gene: -; V gene: TRBV9; J gene: TRBJ2-5; CDR3 protein: CASSGALETQYF; CDR3 DNA: TGTGCCAGCAGCGGGGCTCTAGAGACCCAGTACTTC
clone size: -; D gene: -; V gene: TRBV19; J gene: TRBJ2-3; CDR3 protein: CASSITRVSTDTQYF; CDR3 DNA: TGTGCCAGTAGTATTACCCGGGTTAGCACAGATACGCAGTATTTT
clone size: -; D gene: -; V gene: TRBV5-4; J gene: TRBJ2-7; CDR3 protein: CASSPSGYEQYF; CDR3 DNA: TGTGCCAGCTCTCCGTCGGGCTACGAGCAGTACTTC
clone size: once; D gene: TRBD1; V gene: TRBV27; J gene: TRBJ2-1; CDR3 protein: CASGSRGTGFYNEQFF; CDR3 DNA: TGTGCCAGCGGGTCGAGAGGGACAGGGTTCTACAATGAGCAGTTCTTC
clone size: -; D gene: -; V gene: TRBV6-5; J gene: TRBJ1-2; CDR3 protein: CASSPRATGYTF; CDR3 DNA: TGTGCCAGCAGTCCCCGGGCCACAGGCTACACCTTC
clone size: -; D gene: -; V gene: TRBV5-1; J gene: TRBJ1-2; CDR3 protein: CASSPRDAYGYTF; CDR3 DNA: TGTGCCAGCAGCCCCCGGGACGCCTATGGCTACACCTTC
clone size: -; D gene: -; V gene: TRBV5-1; J gene: TRBJ2-2; CDR3 protein: CASSLGGNTGELFF; CDR3 DNA: TGCGCCAGCAGCTTGGGTGGAAACACCGGGGAGCTGTTTTTT
clone size: -; D gene: -; V gene: TRBV11-2; J gene: TRBJ2-7; CDR3 protein: CASSLAGPSYEQYF; CDR3 DNA: TGTGCCAGCAGCTTAGCCGGGCCCTCCTACGAGCAGTACTTC
clone size: -; D gene: TRBD1; V gene: TRBV7-2; J gene: TRBJ1-2; CDR3 protein: CASSSWDSGNYGYTF; CDR3 DNA: TGTGCCAGCAGCTCTTGGGACAGCGGAAACTATGGCTACACCTTC
clone size: -; D gene: TRBD1; V gene: TRBV19; J gene: TRBJ2-6; CDR3 protein: CASTPSGRQGWVTGANVLTF; CDR3 DNA: TGTGCCAGTACCCCATCCGGAAGACAGGGGTGGGTTACTGGGGCCAACGTCCTGACTTTC
clone size: -; D gene: -; V gene: TRBV11-2; J gene: TRBJ1-4; CDR3 protein: CASSTGHLPNEKLFF; CDR3 DNA: TGTGCCAGCAGCACTGGACATCTTCCCAATGAAAAACTGTTTTTT
clone size: -; D gene: TRBD2; V gene: TRBV6-6; J gene: TRBJ2-7; CDR3 protein: CASNIAGGPYEQYF; CDR3 DNA: TGTGCCAGCAATATAGCGGGGGGGCCCTACGAGCAGTACTTC
clone size: -; D gene: -; V gene: TRBV11-3; J gene: TRBJ2-7; CDR3 protein: CASSETYEQYF; CDR3 DNA: TGTGCCAGCAGCGAAACCTACGAGCAGTACTTC
clone size: -; D gene: TRBD1; V gene: TRBV5-4; J gene: TRBJ1-1; CDR3 protein: CASSRGQGAEAFF; CDR3 DNA: TGTGCCAGCAGCCGAGGTCAGGGGGCTGAAGCTTTCTTT
clone size: -; D gene: TRBD2; V gene: TRBV6-5; J gene: TRBJ2-7; CDR3 protein: CASSRTSGTYEQYF; CDR3 DNA: TGTGCCAGCAGCCGGACTAGCGGCACCTACGAGCAGTACTTC
clone size: -; D gene: -; V gene: TRBV15; J gene: TRBJ1-2; CDR3 protein: CATSRDLALGYTF; CDR3 DNA: TGTGCCACCAGCAGAGATTTGGCGTTGGGCTACACCTTC
clone size: -; D gene: -; V gene: TRBV5-1; J gene: TRBJ2-7; CDR3 protein: CASSLARGAGCEQYF; CDR3 DNA: TGCGCCAGCAGCTTGGCCCGGGGGGCGGGCTGCGAGCAGTACTTC
clone size: -; D gene: TRBD2; V gene: TRBV6-1; J gene: TRBJ2-1; CDR3 protein: CASHGGASYNEQFF; CDR3 DNA: TGTGCCAGCCACGGGGGGGCCTCTTACAATGAGCAGTTCTTC
clone size: -; D gene: -; V gene: TRBV4-1; J gene: TRBJ1-1; CDR3 protein: CATKQGLNTEAFF; CDR3 DNA: TGCGCCACTAAACAGGGACTGAACACTGAAGCTTTCTTT
clone size: -; D gene: -; V gene: TRBV30; J gene: TRBJ1-6; CDR3 protein: CAWSRGPNSPLHF; CDR3 DNA: TGTGCCTGGAGCCGGGGCCCTAATTCACCCCTCCACTTT
clone size: -; D gene: -; V gene: TRBV7-9; J gene: TRBJ2-5; CDR3 protein: CASSLYLTGGGQETQYF; CDR3 DNA: TGTGCCAGCAGCTTATACTTAACGGGGGGCGGCCAAGAGACCCAGTACTTC
clone size: -; D gene: TRBD1; V gene: TRBV2; J gene: TRBJ1-3; CDR3 protein: CASSEALRQGRDTIYF; CDR3 DNA: TGTGCCAGCAGTGAAGCGCTTAGACAGGGACGAGACACCATATATTTT
clone size: -; D gene: -; V gene: TRBV19; J gene: TRBJ1-3; CDR3 protein: CASSIGEPGSGNTIYF; CDR3 DNA: TGTGCCAGTAGTATAGGGGAGCCGGGCTCTGGAAACACCATATATTTT
clone size: -; D gene: -; V gene: TRBV19; J gene: TRBJ2-5; CDR3 protein: CASSPLGLGETQYF; CDR3 DNA: TGTGCCAGTAGTCCCCTCGGGTTGGGGGAGACCCAGTACTTC
clone size: -; D gene: -; V gene: TRBV29-1; J gene: TRBJ2-5; CDR3 protein: CSVLIRGETQYF; CDR3 DNA: TGCAGCGTCTTAATAAGGGGGGAGACCCAGTACTTC
clone size: -; D gene: -; V gene: TRBV4-1; J gene: TRBJ2-6; CDR3 protein: CASSRVLDFLASGANVLTF; CDR3 DNA: TGCGCCAGCAGCCGGGTCCTTGACTTCCTAGCCTCTGGGGCCAACGTCCTGACTTTC
clone size: -; D gene: TRBD2; V gene: TRBV19; J gene: TRBJ2-5; CDR3 protein: CAAGGPAGEKETQYF; CDR3 DNA: TGTGCCGCGGGGGGGCCAGCGGGGGAAAAAGAGACCCAGTACTTC
clone size: -; D gene: TRBD1; V gene: TRBV6-4; J gene: TRBJ1-4; CDR3 protein: CASSRRDRGFRWNEKLFF; CDR3 DNA: TGTGCCAGCAGCCGAAGGGACAGGGGGTTTCGGTGGAATGAAAAACTGTTTTTT
clone size: -; D gene: TRBD2; V gene: TRBV2; J gene: TRBJ2-1; CDR3 protein: CASRNGAGALGEQFF; CDR3 DNA: TGTGCCAGCAGGAATGGAGCGGGGGCCCTCGGGGAGCAGTTCTTC